This TCR beta chain stems from a study of blood T cell repertoires in COVID-19 (dated by TCRdb to 2019 to 2021). Turning to the overall study: The collaborator samples originated in the United States, Italy and Spain and spanned the acute and convalescent phases of COVID-19. The prospective study material was composed of cDNA or gDNA derived from T cells, B-cell-depleted T cells, or PBMCs. The dataset comprised deeply sampled blood TCRbeta repertoires from subjects exposed to, actively infected with, or recovered from COVID-19. A freely available public database, intended as a resource for researchers studying the immune response to SARS-CoV-2, is where the repertoires were released. The samples were drawn from the first 160 participants of the ongoing ImmuneRACE study and from 1,254 subjects provided by 6 global collaborators. A de-identified subject ID, COVID-19 status, age in years and sex were almost always included in the sample metadata. HLA class I and class II types, where available, came from metadata supplied by the sample provider rather than from assay-based typing.

Summary of the overall study and its limitations: The amount of clinical and demographic metadata varied by source and participant and was provided uncurated.

In regard to this clone: This receptor's antigen is unknown. Per-base quality was not reported, and no clone a single base away is much larger than it.

The immunoSEQ Assay, a bias-controlled multiplex PCR, was used to amplify TCRbeta CDR3 regions from genomic DNA. In the original analysis: Within the assay, amplification of reference gene primers was used to estimate how many nucleated cells each sample contained. To quantify the absolute abundance of each unique TCRbeta CDR3 rearrangement, sequence reads were collapsed and filtered. For each sample, productive Simpson clonality was calculated as the square root of Simpson's diversity index across productive rearrangements. The source is immuneACCESS, and TCRdb retained only in-frame sequences with V and J called. Part of the clones is not carried over; for the studies checked, unresolved V genes explain less than half of this, and the remainder is unexplained. Clone size and the V and J calls come from that table; the DNA yielded D and trimming. The sample table records 300,000 or so clones; about 83% of these occur just once. The ten largest clones take up roughly 1.6% of the sample.

The collaborating institutions used their own protocols to collect whole blood in K2EDTA tubes. For TCRbeta analysis, collaborators shipped samples in one of three forms: frozen whole blood, isolated PBMCs, or DNA extracted from either of those sample types. Input material: peripheral blood. The TCR comes from a woman between 45 and 60 years old with acute or convalescent COVID-19.

The CDR3 corresponds to CASRTAYQETQYF. The sequenced DNA is TGTGCCAGTAGGACAGCGTACCAAGAGACCCAGTACTTC. The sequence is built from TRBV19 and TRBJ2-5, and TRBD1 may be the D gene, going by 5 matching bases. As encoded in the germline V gene (reference sequence), CDR1 is LNHDA while CDR2 is SQIVND. V was cut back by 6 bases and J by 0 bases, leaving a gap of 8 bases between them. The CDR3 starts with the cysteine, ends with the phenylalanine, and has 13 residues. Just CDR3 DNA is preserved here, 39 bases in frame from base 1. Reference TRBV19 and TRBJ2-5 proteins supply the regions before and after the CDR3; the full variable domain is: DGGITQSPKYLFRKEGQNVTLSCEQNLNHDAMYWYRQDPGQGLRLIYYSQIVNDFQKGDIAEGYSVSREKKESFPLTVTSAQKNPTAFYLCASRTAYQETQYFGPGTRLLVL.